This T cell receptor (beta chain) was found in a study of T cell repertoires in cytomegalovirus infection. Study background: Indications came from public TCR beta signatures; they pointed to CMV infection and to a matching HLA type.

On this clonotype itself: Its antigen is not known. The CDR3 carries no conserved terminal phenylalanine or tryptophan, so it likely arises from a read error.

CDR3 length: 13 residues. The junction had 2 bases not matched to a gene; V was cut back by 5 bases and J by 3 bases. From germline, CDR1 is MNHEY and CDR2 SMNVEV (reference sequence). General study points: HLA-C-restricted, CMV-specific TCR beta clonotypes were dominant ex vivo. Summed frequency of shared TCR beta families picked out CMV carriers who also had the relevant HLA.

TCRdb fed the reads into MiXCR, producing one record per CDR3 protein. The repertoire includes about 450,000 distinct CDR3 sequences, approximately 33% of them detected once, and roughly an eighth sits in the top ten. This sequence originates from a human donor in good health (CMV status not recorded). Some clones in this sample may be carry-over from other donors' samples. Sequenced: PBMCs. The chain joins TRBV27 to TRBJ2-3, with 7 bases lining up with TRBD2. This CDR3 reads CASSGGGTDTQYV. CDR3 coding DNA: TGTGCCAGCAGTGGGGGGGGGACAGATACGCAGTATGTT.